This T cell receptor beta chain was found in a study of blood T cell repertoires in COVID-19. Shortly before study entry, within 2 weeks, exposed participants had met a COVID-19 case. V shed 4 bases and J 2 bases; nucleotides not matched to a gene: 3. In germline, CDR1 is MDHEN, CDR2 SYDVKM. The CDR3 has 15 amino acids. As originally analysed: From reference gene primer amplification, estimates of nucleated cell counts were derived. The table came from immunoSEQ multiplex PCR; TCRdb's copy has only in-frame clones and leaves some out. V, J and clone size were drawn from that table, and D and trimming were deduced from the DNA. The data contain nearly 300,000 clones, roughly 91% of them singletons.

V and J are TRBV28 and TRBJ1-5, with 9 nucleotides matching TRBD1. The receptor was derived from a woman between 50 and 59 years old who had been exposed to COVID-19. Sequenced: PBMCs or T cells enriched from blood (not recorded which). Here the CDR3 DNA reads TGTGCCAGCAGTTGGACAGGGGTCGGCAATCAGCCCCAGCATTTT. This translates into CASSWTGVGNQPQHF.